The rows below give T cell receptor beta chains drawn from one sample of a study of breast tumors, draining lymph nodes, adjacent tissues. TCRdb independently ran MiXCR on the multiplex PCR reads; one entry per CDR3 protein. The data hold under 150,000 distinct CDR3 sequences, with 20% to 25% observed a single time. Material: axillary lymph node tissue. The receptor source for this set is a female donor with breast cancer. Some clones in this sample may be carry-over from other donors' samples. Each CDR3 is given with its conserved first and last residue. The order of the fields is V gene, D gene, clone size, J gene, CDR3 DNA, CDR3 protein. D genes are given only for firm matches. Not all rows give a size; the values are once, few, many and, for expanded clones, a class.

V: TRBV28
D: NA
size: NA
J: TRBJ1-2
DNA: TGTGCCAGCAGCTACACCGGGACGGTTAAGTCCTATGGCTACACCTTC
CDR3: CASSYTGTVKSYGYTF

V: TRBV7-2
D: TRBD1
size: many
J: TRBJ1-4
DNA: TGTGCCAGCAGCCCCCAGGGGGCCTCGAATGAAAAACTGTTTTTT
CDR3: CASSPQGASNEKLFF

V: TRBV30
D: TRBD2
size: many
J: TRBJ2-7
DNA: TGTGCCTGGAGTGCAGGGACTAGCGGGAAATACTTC
CDR3: CAWSAGTSGKYF

V: TRBV7-2
D: NA
size: many
J: TRBJ1-5
DNA: TGTGCCAGCAGCGGGGAGGTACTTCAGCCCCAGCATTTT
CDR3: CASSGEVLQPQHF

V: TRBV30
D: NA
size: many
J: TRBJ2-7
DNA: TGTGCCTGGAGTGTTCAGGGCGGACGAACCTACGAGCAGTACTTC
CDR3: CAWSVQGGRTYEQYF

V: TRBV28
D: NA
size: NA
J: TRBJ1-2
DNA: TGTGCCAGCAGTTTATACCGCTATGGCTACACCTTC
CDR3: CASSLYRYGYTF

V: TRBV6-6
D: TRBD2
size: many
J: TRBJ2-5
DNA: TGTGCCAGCAGTTACGGGGGAGGGGCTAGTAGGCAAGAGACCCAGTACTTC
CDR3: CASSYGGGASRQETQYF

V: TRBV12-3/TRBV12-4
D: TRBD2
size: many
J: TRBJ2-2
DNA: TGTGCCAGCAGTGGAACCGGGACTAGTATCGGGGAGCTGTTTTTT
CDR3: CASSGTGTSIGELFF

V: TRBV12-3/TRBV12-4
D: TRBD2
size: many
J: TRBJ2-7
DNA: TGTGCCAGCAGTCTAAAGCAGACTAGCGGGAGATCGGGCGAGCAGTACTTC
CDR3: CASSLKQTSGRSGEQYF

V: TRBV3-1
D: TRBD2
size: many
J: TRBJ2-3
DNA: TGTGCCAGCAGCTTACGATCGGGAGGTGGCCCAGATACGCAGTATTTT
CDR3: CASSLRSGGGPDTQYF

V: TRBV9
D: TRBD2
size: few
J: TRBJ2-4
DNA: TGTGCCAGCAGCTCTGGCTGGTCTGGCCCGGGGAGGGGTTCCAAAAACATTCAGTACTTC
CDR3: CASSSGWSGPGRGSKNIQYF

V: TRBV9
D: NA
size: many
J: TRBJ2-3
DNA: TGTGCCAGCAGCGGGAGGGCCGTTGGCACAGATACGCAGTATTTT
CDR3: CASSGRAVGTDTQYF

V: TRBV7-2
D: NA
size: many
J: TRBJ2-1
DNA: TGTGCCAGCAGCTTATCACTTGAGCAGTTCTTC
CDR3: CASSLSLEQFF